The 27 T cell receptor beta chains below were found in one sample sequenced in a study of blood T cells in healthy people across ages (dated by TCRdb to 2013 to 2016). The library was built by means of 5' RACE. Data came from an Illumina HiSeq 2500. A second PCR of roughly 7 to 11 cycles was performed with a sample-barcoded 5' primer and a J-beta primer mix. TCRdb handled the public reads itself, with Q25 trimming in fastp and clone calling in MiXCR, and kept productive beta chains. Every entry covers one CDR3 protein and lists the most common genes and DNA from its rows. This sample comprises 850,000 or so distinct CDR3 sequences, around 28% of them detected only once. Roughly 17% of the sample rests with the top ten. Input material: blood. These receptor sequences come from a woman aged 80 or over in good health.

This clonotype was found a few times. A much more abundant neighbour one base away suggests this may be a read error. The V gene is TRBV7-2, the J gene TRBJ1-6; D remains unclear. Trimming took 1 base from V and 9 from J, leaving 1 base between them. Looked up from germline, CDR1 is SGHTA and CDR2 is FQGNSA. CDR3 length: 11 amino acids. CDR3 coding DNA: TGTGCCAGCAGCTTAGTTTCACCCCTCCACTTT. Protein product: CASSLVSPLHF.

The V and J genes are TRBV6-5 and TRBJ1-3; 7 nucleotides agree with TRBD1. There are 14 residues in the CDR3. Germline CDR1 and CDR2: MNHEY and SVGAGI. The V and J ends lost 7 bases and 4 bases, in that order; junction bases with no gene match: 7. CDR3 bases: TGTGCCAGCACAGGGGGGGCGCGGGGAAACACCATATATTTT. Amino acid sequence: CASTGGARGNTIYF.

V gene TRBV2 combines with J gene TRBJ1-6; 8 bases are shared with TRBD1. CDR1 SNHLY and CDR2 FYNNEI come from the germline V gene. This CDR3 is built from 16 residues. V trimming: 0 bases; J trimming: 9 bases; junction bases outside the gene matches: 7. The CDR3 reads CASSEAAGRGLSPLHF. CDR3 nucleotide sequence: TGTGCCAGCAGTGAAGCGGCGGGCAGGGGGCTTTCACCCCTCCACTTT.

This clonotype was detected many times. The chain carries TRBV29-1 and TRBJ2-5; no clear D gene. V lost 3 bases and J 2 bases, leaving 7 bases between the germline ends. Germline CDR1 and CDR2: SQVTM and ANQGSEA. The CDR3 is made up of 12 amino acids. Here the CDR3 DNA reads TGCAGCGTTGAGCGGAGTCAAGAGACCCAGTACTTC. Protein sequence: CSVERSQETQYF.

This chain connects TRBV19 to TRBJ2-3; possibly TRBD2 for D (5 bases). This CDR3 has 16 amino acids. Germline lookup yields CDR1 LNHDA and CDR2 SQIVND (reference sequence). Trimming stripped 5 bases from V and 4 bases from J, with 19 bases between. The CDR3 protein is CASSYGKARQADTQYF. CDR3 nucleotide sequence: TGTGCCAGTAGTTACGGGAAAGCCCGGCAGGCAGATACGCAGTATTTT.

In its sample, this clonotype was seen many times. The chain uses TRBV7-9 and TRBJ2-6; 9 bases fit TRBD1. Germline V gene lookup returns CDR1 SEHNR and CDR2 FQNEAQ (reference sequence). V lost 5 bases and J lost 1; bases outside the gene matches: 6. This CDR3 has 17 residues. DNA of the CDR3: TGTGCCAGCAGCGTCACAGGGGGCGTGTCTGGGGCCAACGTCCTGACTTTC. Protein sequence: CASSVTGGVSGANVLTF. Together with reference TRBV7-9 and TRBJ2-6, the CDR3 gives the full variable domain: DTGVSQNPRHKITKRGQNVTFRCDPISEHNRLYWYRQTLGQGPEFLTYFQNEAQLEKSRLLSDRFSAERPKGSFSTLEIQRTEQGDSAMYLCASSVTGGVSGANVLTFGAGSRLTVL.

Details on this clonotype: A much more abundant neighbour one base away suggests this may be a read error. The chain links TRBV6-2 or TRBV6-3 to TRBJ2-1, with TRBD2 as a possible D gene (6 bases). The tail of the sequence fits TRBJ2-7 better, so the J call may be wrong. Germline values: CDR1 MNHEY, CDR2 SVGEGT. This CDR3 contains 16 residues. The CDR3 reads CASSYRDFTPYNEQYF. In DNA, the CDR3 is TGTGCCAGCAGTTACCGGGACTTTACCCCCTACAATGAGCAGTACTTC.

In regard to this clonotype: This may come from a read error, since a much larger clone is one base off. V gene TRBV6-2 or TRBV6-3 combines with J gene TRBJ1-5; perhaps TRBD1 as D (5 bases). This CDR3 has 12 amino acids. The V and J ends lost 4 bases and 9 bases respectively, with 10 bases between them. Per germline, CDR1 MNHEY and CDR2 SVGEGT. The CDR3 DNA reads TGTGCCAGCAGTTCGACAGCTCGGCCCCAGCATTTT. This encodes CASSSTARPQHF.

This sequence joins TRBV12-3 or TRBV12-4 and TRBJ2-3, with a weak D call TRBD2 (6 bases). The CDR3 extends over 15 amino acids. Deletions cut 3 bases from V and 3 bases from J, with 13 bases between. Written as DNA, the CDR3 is TGTGCCAGCAGTTTGACTAGAGGGGCAACAGATACGCAGTATTTT. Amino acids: CASSLTRGATDTQYF.

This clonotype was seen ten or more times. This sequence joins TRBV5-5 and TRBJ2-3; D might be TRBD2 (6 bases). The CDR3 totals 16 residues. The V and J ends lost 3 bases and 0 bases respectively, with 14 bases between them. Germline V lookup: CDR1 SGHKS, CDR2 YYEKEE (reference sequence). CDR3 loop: CASSSRESTSTDTQYF. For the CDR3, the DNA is TGTGCCAGCAGCTCGCGGGAATCCACTAGCACAGATACGCAGTATTTT.

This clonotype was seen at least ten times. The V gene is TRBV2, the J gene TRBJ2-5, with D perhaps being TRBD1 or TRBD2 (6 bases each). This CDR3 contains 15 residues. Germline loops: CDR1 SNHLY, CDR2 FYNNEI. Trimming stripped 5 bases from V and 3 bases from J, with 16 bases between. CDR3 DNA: TGTGCCAGCAGTCTCCTTGGGGGGCCAAAAGAGACCCAGTACTTC. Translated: CASSLLGGPKETQYF.

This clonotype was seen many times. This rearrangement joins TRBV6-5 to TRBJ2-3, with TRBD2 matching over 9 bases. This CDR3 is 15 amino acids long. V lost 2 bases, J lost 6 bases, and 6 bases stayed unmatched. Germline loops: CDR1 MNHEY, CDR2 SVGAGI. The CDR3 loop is CASSYDSGGDDTQYF. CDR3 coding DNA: TGTGCCAGCAGTTACGATAGCGGGGGAGACGATACGCAGTATTTT.

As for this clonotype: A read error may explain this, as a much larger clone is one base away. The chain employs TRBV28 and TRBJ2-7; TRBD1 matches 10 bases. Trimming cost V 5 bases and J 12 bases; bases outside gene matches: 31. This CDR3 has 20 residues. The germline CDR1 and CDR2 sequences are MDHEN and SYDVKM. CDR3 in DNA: TGTGCCAGCAGTCCCCAAGCCGGGACAGGGGCCTCTGGGGCCAAAAACATTCGGTACTTC. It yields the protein CASSPQAGTGASGAKNIRYF.

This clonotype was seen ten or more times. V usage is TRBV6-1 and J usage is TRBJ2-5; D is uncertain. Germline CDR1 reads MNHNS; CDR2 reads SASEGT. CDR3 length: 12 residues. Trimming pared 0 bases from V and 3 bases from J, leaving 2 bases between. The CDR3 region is CASSEAEETQYF. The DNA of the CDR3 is TGTGCCAGCAGTGAAGCGGAAGAGACCCAGTACTTC.

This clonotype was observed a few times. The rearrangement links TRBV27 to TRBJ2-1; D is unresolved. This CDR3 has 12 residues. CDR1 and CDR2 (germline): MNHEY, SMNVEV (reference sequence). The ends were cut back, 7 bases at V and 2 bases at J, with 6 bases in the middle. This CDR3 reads CASKATYNEQFF. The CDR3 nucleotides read TGTGCCAGCAAAGCTACCTACAATGAGCAGTTCTTC.

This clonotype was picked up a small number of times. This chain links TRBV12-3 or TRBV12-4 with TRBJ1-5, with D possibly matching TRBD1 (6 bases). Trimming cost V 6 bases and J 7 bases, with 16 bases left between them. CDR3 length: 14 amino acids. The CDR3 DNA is TGTGCCAGCAGCCGCGCCAGGGGCTACCAGCCCCAGCATTTT. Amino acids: CASSRARGYQPQHF.

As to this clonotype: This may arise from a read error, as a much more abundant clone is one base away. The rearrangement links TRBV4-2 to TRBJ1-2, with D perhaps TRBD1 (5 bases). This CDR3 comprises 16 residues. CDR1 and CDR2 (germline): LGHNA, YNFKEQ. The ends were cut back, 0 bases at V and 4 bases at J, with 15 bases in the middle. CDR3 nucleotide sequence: TGTGCCAGCAGCCAAGATTTCGGGCCGCAGGGCTATGGCTACACCTTC. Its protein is CASSQDFGPQGYGYTF.

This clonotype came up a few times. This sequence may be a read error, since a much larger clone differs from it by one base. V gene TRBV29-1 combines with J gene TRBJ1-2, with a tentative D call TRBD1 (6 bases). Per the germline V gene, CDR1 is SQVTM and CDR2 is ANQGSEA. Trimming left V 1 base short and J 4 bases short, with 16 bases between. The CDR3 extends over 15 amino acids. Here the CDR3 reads CSVEGGQGNPYGYTF. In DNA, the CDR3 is TGCAGCGTTGAAGGGGGCCAGGGGAATCCCTATGGCTACACCTTC.

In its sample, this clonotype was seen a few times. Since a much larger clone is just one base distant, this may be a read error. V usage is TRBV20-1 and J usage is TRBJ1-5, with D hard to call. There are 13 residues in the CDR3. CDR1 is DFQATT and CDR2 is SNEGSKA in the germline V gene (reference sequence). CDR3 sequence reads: CSAAGYSNQPRHF. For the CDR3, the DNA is TGCAGTGCAGCCGGGTATAGCAATCAGCCCCGGCATTTT.

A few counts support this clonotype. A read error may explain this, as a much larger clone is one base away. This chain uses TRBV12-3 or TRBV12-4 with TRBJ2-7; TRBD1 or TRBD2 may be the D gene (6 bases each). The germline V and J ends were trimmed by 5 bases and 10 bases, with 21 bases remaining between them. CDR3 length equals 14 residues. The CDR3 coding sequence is TGTGCCAGCAGTCTTAGGGGGGCCCTGGAGGCCCAGTACTTC. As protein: CASSLRGALEAQYF.

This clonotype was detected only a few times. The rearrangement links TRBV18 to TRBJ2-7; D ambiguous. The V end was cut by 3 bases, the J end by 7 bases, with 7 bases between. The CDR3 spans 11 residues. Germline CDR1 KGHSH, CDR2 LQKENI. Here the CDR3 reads CASSPANEQYF. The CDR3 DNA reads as TGTGCCAGCTCACCGGCCAATGAGCAGTACTTC.

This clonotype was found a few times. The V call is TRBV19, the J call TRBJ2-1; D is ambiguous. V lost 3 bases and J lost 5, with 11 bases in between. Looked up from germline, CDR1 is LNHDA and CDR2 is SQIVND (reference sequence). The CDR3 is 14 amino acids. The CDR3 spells CASSIPPTNNEQFF. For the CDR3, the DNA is TGTGCCAGTAGTATCCCACCTACCAACAATGAGCAGTTCTTC.

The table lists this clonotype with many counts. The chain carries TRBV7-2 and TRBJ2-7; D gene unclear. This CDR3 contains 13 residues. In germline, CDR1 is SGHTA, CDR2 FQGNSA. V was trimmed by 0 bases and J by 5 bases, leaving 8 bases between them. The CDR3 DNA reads TGTGCCAGCAGCTTAGCGTTCGGCCACGAGCAGTACTTC. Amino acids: CASSLAFGHEQYF.

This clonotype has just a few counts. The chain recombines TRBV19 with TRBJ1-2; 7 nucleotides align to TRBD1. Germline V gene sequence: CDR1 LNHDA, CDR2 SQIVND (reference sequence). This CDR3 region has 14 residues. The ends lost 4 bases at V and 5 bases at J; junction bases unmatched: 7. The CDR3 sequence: CASSRSGQRYGYTF. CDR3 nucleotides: TGTGCCAGTAGTAGGTCGGGACAGCGATATGGCTACACCTTC.

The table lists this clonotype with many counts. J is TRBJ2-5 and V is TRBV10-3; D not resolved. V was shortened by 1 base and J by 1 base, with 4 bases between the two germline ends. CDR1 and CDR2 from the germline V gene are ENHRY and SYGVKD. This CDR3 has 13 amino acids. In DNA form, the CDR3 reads TGTGCCATCAGTGAGTTGTCCCAAGAGACCCAGTACTTC. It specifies CAISELSQETQYF.

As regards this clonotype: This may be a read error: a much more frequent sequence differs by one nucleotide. In nucleotides, the CDR3 is TGTGCCAGCAGTTTAACTCAGGGGGCAAGTCCACCCCTCCACTTT. It codes for CASSLTQGASPPLHF. This rearrangement joins TRBV12-3 or TRBV12-4 to TRBJ1-6; 8 bases align to TRBD1. Trimming took 2 bases from V and 11 from J; bases not matched to a gene: 8. The CDR3 totals 15 residues.

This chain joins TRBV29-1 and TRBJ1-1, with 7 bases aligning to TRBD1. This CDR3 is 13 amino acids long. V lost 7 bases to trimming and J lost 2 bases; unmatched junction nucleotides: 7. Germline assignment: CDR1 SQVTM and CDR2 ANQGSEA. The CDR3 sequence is CSAGGQVNTEAFF. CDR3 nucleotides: TGCAGCGCCGGAGGACAGGTTAACACTGAAGCTTTCTTT.